This T cell receptor beta chain was sequenced in a study of Ad26.COV2.S vaccination and SARS-CoV-2 variants (dated by TCRdb to the early 2020s). About the full investigation: Donors in the vaccine arm were drawn from COV1001, a phase I-IIa trial of Ad26.COV2.S in healthy adults that was multicentre, randomized, double-blind and placebo-controlled. Trial participants were randomized into five groups of five: low-dose or high-dose Ad26.COV2.S given once or twice, or placebo on both occasions. Throughout the experiments and outcome assessment, investigators stayed blinded to trial group allocation. Ad26.COV2.S was given intramuscularly at 5x10^10 or 1x10^11 viral particles, as a single shot or as two shots 56 days apart. The TCR-sequenced set comprised around 32 samples: approximately 19 Ad26.COV2.S vaccine recipients, 5 placebo recipients and 8 SARS-CoV-2 convalescent individuals. TCRbeta repertoire sequencing served as the tool for gauging how specific and how broad the SARS-CoV-2-reactive T cell receptors were following Ad26.COV2.S vaccination.

TCRbeta CDR3 regions were sequenced with the immunoSEQ Assay. After extraction, genomic DNA underwent amplification by bias-controlled multiplex PCR, followed by high-throughput sequencing. The authors' analysis ran thus. Collapsing and filtering of sequences were performed to quantify the absolute abundance of each unique TCRbeta CDR3 region. T cell fraction was estimated by normalizing TCRbeta template counts to usable DNA, which was measured by amplifying reference genes present in all nucleated cells. Repertoire TCRs were annotated as SARS-CoV-2-specific when V gene, CDR3 amino acid sequence and J gene were exactly matched to a known reactive TCR set. The reference SARS-CoV-2 TCR set came from MIRA and was filtered for enrichment in COVID-19-positive ImmuneCODE repertoires, removing public or cross-reactive TCRs. Using the MIRA antigens, annotated TCRs were further analysed by specific ORF or by position within an ORF. Breadth was defined as the number of annotated unique rearrangements divided by the total number of unique productive rearrangements, and depth was defined as the summed frequency of the annotated unique rearrangements. TCR breadth was compared between groups using two-sided Wilcoxon rank-sum tests. Held by TCRdb, this immuneACCESS table contains in-frame sequences only and omits some clones. Under half of the omission traces to an unresolved V gene where checked; the cause of the rest is unknown. D and trimming were read from the DNA, whereas the V and J calls and clone size are those reported in that table. This sample has around 450,000 clones in its table, and roughly 89% of those were observed once. The top ten constitute roughly 2.5% of the sample.

V loses 0 bases, J loses 9 bases, and the germline ends lie 13 bases apart. CDR1 and CDR2 are drawn from the germline V gene: SGHRS, YFSETQ. From the cysteine up to the phenylalanine, the CDR3 has a length of 15 residues. CDR3 DNA only is kept here, 45 bases in frame from base 1. The treatment or condition label for this specimen denotes: some 20 received Ad26.COV2.S at low or high dose, single or two shots; roughly 5 received placebo; per-sample allocation not given. Repertoires of vaccine and placebo recipients were sequenced from samples taken on day 63 after the first injection. Cohort 1b enrolled 25 or so adults aged 18-55 years at a single site in Boston, USA, between 29 July and 7 August 2020. Ad26.COV2.S was a replication-incompetent adenovirus type 26 vector that expressed a prefusion-stabilized SARS-CoV-2 spike protein derived from the original Wuhan strain. This clone has more than one count but fewer than ten. Its recognized antigen is unknown. No base-level quality is on record; no much larger clone is a single base apart.

Overall results and qualifications from the work: After vaccination, substantial breadth of spike-specific CD8+ and CD4+ T cell responses was reported. Ad26.COV2.S recipients had higher spike-specific TCR breadth than placebo recipients (P = 0.0014). The study was not powered to compare responses between vaccine doses or regimens. The authors noted that the TCR breadth and depth analyses may have underestimated total T cell responses. Vaccine and placebo recipients had similar non-spike TCR breadth, a finding consistent with the vaccine containing only spike.

Material: peripheral blood, obtained in a trial of Ad26.COV2.S vaccine versus placebo. This TCR was recovered from a person between 18 and 59 years old who received the Ad26.COV2.S COVID-19 vaccine or a placebo. The chain was built from TRBV5-1 and TRBJ1-6, and TRBD1 may be the D gene, going by 5 matching bases. For the CDR3, the sequence is CASSLAGGVGSPLHF. The DNA is TGCGCCAGCAGCTTGGCCGGGGGAGTGGGTTCACCCCTCCACTTT.